The 11 T cell receptor beta chains presented below share a single source sample, sequenced in a study of T-cell reconstitution after alpha-beta-depleted transplantation in children. TCRbeta library construction was performed incorporating unique molecular identifiers. Using its own MiXCR run on the PCR reads, TCRdb lists one record per CDR3 protein. The repertoire holds about 250,000 distinct CDR3 sequences, with roughly 25% as singletons. The source was PBMCs, mostly from graft donor cells, collected 360 days after TCRalphabeta/CD19-depleted stem cell transplant. These TCRs come from a female patient aged 2-10 years who had a stem cell transplant for congenital amegakaryocytic thrombocytopenia, so the T cells may come from the graft donor.

This clonotype was observed many times. The V and J genes are TRBV30 and TRBJ1-6; TRBD1 aligns across 10 bases. The CDR3 has 14 residues. Per germline, CDR1 GTSNPN and CDR2 SVGIG (reference sequence). The J segment lost 10 bases and the V segment lost 3 bases, leaving 6 bases of the junction unmatched. In DNA, the CDR3 is TGTGCCTGGAGAGACAGGGGGCGGCAGTCACCCCTCCACTTT. It translates to CAWRDRGRQSPLHF.

This clonotype has more than one count but fewer than ten. This chain uses TRBV7-9 with TRBJ1-4; a weak D match, TRBD1 (6 bases). The CDR3 has 17 amino acids. Trimming removed 1 base at V and 6 bases at J, with 18 bases between. Germline V lookup: CDR1 SEHNR, CDR2 FQNEAQ (reference sequence). The CDR3 DNA follows: TGTGCCAGCAGCTTAGATGTGGGGGCAGGTGATGATGAAAAACTGTTTTTT. As protein: CASSLDVGAGDDEKLFF.

The chain employs TRBV6-1 and TRBJ1-4, with D perhaps matching TRBD1 (6 bases). This CDR3 is built from 15 residues. The V gene lost 6 bases and the J gene lost 7 bases, with 18 bases spanning the gap. CDR1 and CDR2 (germline): MNHNS, SASEGT. The CDR3 region has the DNA TGTGCCAGCAGCCGCATCCCAGGGGAGAGTGAAAAACTGTTTTTT. It is translated as CASSRIPGESEKLFF.

V and J are TRBV24-1 and TRBJ2-3; the D gene is possibly TRBD2 (5 bases). V was clipped by 9 bases and J by 5 bases, with 14 bases between them. CDR1 is KGHDR, CDR2 SFDVKD, per germline. The CDR3 runs 13 residues. The CDR3 loop is CATGSSKRDTQYF. DNA of the CDR3: TGTGCCACCGGTTCTAGCAAAAGAGATACGCAGTATTTT.

This clonotype has more than one count but fewer than ten. This rearrangement joins TRBV11-1 to TRBJ2-6, with 11 positions matching TRBD2. Germline V gene sequence: CDR1 SGHAT, CDR2 FQDESV (reference sequence). The junction had 5 bases not matched to a gene; V was cut back by 4 bases and J by 0 bases. The CDR3 has 18 amino acids. In DNA form, the CDR3 reads TGTGCCAGCAGCTCCTATAGCGGGAGGGCCTCTGGGGCCAACGTCCTGACTTTC. This codes for CASSSYSGRASGANVLTF.

This clonotype showed up just a few times. The chain uses TRBV19 and TRBJ2-2; D uncertain. There are 13 residues in the CDR3. Germline V gene sequence: CDR1 LNHDA, CDR2 SQIVND (reference sequence). V lost 3 bases, J lost 1 base, and 3 bases lay in between. CDR3 residues: CASSIQNTGELFF. The CDR3 DNA reads TGTGCCAGTAGTATTCAGAACACCGGGGAGCTGTTTTTT.

This clonotype was counted a few times. The V call is TRBV20-1, the J call TRBJ1-1; 10 nucleotides align to TRBD1. There are 11 residues in the CDR3. CDR1 and CDR2 from the germline V gene are DFQATT and SNEGSKA (reference sequence). Trimming at V came to 3 bases and at J to 10 bases, leaving 2 bases not matched to a gene. The CDR3 nucleotides read TGCAGTGCTAGCCGGGACAGGGGAGCTTTCTTT. The encoded protein is CSASRDRGAFF.

The rearrangement uses TRBV4-2 and TRBJ2-5; D could derive from TRBD1 or TRBD2 (6 bases each). Germline V gene data show CDR1 as LGHNA and CDR2 as YNFKEQ. The CDR3 contains 16 residues. The V and J ends lost 0 bases and 0 bases respectively, with 11 bases between them. Here the CDR3 DNA reads TGTGCCAGCAGCCAAGACCGTCGGGGGCACCAAGAGACCCAGTACTTC. Translation gives CASSQDRRGHQETQYF.

The gene calls are TRBV6-1 and TRBJ1-3, with D possibly being TRBD1 (5 bases). This CDR3 has 14 amino acids. Looked up from germline, CDR1 is MNHNS and CDR2 is SASEGT. Trimming shortened V by 6 bases and J by 5 bases, and 14 bases separated the two germline ends. CDR3 DNA: TGTGCCAGCAGGGGCACTGGGGGAAGAAACACCATATATTTT. Translation gives CASRGTGGRNTIYF.

This clonotype was seen more than once but under ten times. The V call is TRBV13, the J call TRBJ1-1; D ambiguous. This CDR3 is built from 12 residues. Germline assignment: CDR1 PRHDT and CDR2 FYEKMQ (reference sequence). Trimming pared 1 base from V and 5 bases from J, leaving 5 bases between. The CDR3, as DNA: TGTGCCAGCAGCTTAGTCCCTACTGAAGCTTTCTTT. It translates to CASSLVPTEAFF.

The chain uses TRBV11-2 and TRBJ1-4, with TRBD1 matching over 8 bases. CDR1 is SGHAT, CDR2 FQNNGV, per germline. The CDR3 length is 16 residues. The V segment lost 0 bases and the J segment 7 bases; nucleotides outside the gene matches: 7. DNA for the CDR3: TGTGCCAGCAGCTTAGATTATGGGACAGGAATTGAAAAACTGTTTTTT. Its translation is CASSLDYGTGIEKLFF. The complete variable domain, with remaining parts taken from reference TRBV11-2 and TRBJ1-4, reads EAGVAQSPRYKIIEKRQSVAFWCNPISGHATLYWYQQILGQGPKLLIQFQNNGVVDDSQLPKDRFSAERLKGVDSTLKIQPAKLEDSAVYLCASSLDYGTGIEKLFFGSGTQLSVL.